These 13 T cell receptor beta chains were sequenced from one sample in a study of blood T cell repertoires in COVID-19 (dated by TCRdb to the early 2020s). Libraries came from the immunoSEQ multiplex PCR assay. Here the immuneACCESS table is served through TCRdb, limited to in-frame sequences with V and J called. Missing clones are a known gap in these copies; in checked studies unresolved V genes cover under half, and the rest lacks a known reason. Here the sample has about 210,000 clones; 87% occur a single time. 10% of the sample goes to the ten largest clones. Sequencing was performed on PBMCs or T cells enriched from blood (not recorded which). The origin of the receptors is a man aged 18 to 30 with acute COVID-19.

The chain links TRBV28 to TRBJ2-7; TRBD1 aligns across 8 bases. This CDR3 contains 14 residues. V was clipped by 8 bases and J by 3 bases; unmatched bases: 9. The germline CDR1 and CDR2 sequences are MDHEN and SYDVKM. DNA of the CDR3: TGTGCCAGCGTTCAGGGGGCATCCCTCTACGAGCAGTACTTC. Translation: CASVQGASLYEQYF. The full variable domain, completed using reference TRBV28 and TRBJ2-7, is DVKVTQSSRYLVKRTGEKVFLECVQDMDHENMFWYRQDPGLGLRLIYFSYDVKMKEKGDIPEGYSVSREKKERFSLILESASTNQTSMYLCASVQGASLYEQYFGPGTRLTVT.

This clone was counted a single time. The chain carries TRBV18 and TRBJ2-7; 8 nucleotides line up with TRBD1. The CDR3 runs 15 residues. Trimming took 4 bases from V and 2 from J; bases not matched to a gene: 7. Germline CDR1 is KGHSH and CDR2 is LQKENI. The DNA for the CDR3 is TGTGCCAGCTCACTAGGGACAGGTTTGGCCTACGAGCAGTACTTC. The encoded protein is CASSLGTGLAYEQYF.

The chain joins TRBV30 to TRBJ2-3; D is possibly TRBD2 (5 bases). Germline V gives CDR1 GTSNPN, CDR2 SVGIG (reference sequence). The CDR3 is made up of 13 amino acids. Deletions cut 4 bases from V and 3 bases from J, with 11 bases between. CDR3: CAWTGSGTDTQYF. In nucleotides, the CDR3 is TGTGCCTGGACGGGGAGTGGTACAGATACGCAGTATTTT.

This clone was recorded a few times. The chain links TRBV7-9 to TRBJ2-7; weak D call: TRBD2 (6 bases). Germline CDR1 and CDR2: SEHNR and FQNEAQ (reference sequence). The V end was cut by 0 bases, the J end by 0 bases, with 15 bases between. This CDR3 has 17 amino acids. The CDR3: CASSLAHSGPSSYEQYF. CDR3 sequence (DNA): TGTGCCAGCAGCTTAGCGCATAGCGGCCCTAGCTCCTACGAGCAGTACTTC.

CDR3 in amino acids: CASGKDYGAYNEQFF. The CDR3 DNA sequence: TGTGCCAGCGGAAAGGACTACGGGGCCTACAATGAGCAGTTCTTC. The chain combines TRBV27 with TRBJ2-1, with D perhaps TRBD2 (6 bases). The V and J ends lost 8 bases and 2 bases respectively, with 16 bases between them. The germline CDR1 and CDR2 sequences are MNHEY and SMNVEV (reference sequence). The CDR3 is 15 amino acids.

The chain combines TRBV20-1 with TRBJ1-5, with TRBD1 matching over 12 bases. Unmatched junction bases numbered 11, after V lost 3 bases and J lost 2 bases. This CDR3 comprises 18 residues. Per germline, CDR1 DFQATT and CDR2 SNEGSKA (reference sequence). The CDR3 coding sequence is TGCAGTGCTAGTCTCGTATCGGGACAGGGGGCCGGCAATCAGCCCCAGCATTTT. This sequence encodes CSASLVSGQGAGNQPQHF.

The chain has TRBV27 and TRBJ2-3, with a tentative D call TRBD2 (6 bases). V was clipped by 5 bases and J by 1 base, with 10 bases between them. This CDR3 has 14 residues. CDR1 is MNHEY and CDR2 is SMNVEV in the germline V gene (reference sequence). CDR3 region: CASSPSAGTDTQYF. CDR3 bases: TGTGCCAGCAGTCCTAGCGCGGGCACAGATACGCAGTATTTT.

Turning to this clone: Other nucleotide sequences in the sample specify the same CDR3. This chain connects TRBV19 to TRBJ2-7; TRBD1 matches 8 bases. This CDR3 is 13 amino acids long. Losses at the gene ends were 3 bases for V and 3 bases for J; bases not matched to a gene: 1. The germline V gene encodes CDR1 LNHDA and CDR2 SQIVND (reference sequence). CDR3 DNA sequence: TGTGCCAGTAGTATCACAGGGGGCTACGAGCAGTACTTC. Its translation is CASSITGGYEQYF.

The chain employs TRBV7-2 and TRBJ2-7; 9 positions agree with TRBD1. J lost 2 bases, V lost 5 bases, and 7 bases had no gene match. Germline V lookup: CDR1 SGHTA, CDR2 FQGNSA. The CDR3 sequence is 15 residues long. The CDR3 reads CASSRRDRVPYEQYF. The DNA for the CDR3 is TGTGCCAGCAGCCGCCGGGACAGGGTGCCCTACGAGCAGTACTTC.

The gene calls are TRBV30 and TRBJ2-6; D may be TRBD2 (7 bases). The CDR3 runs to 15 residues. Germline V gene sequence: CDR1 GTSNPN, CDR2 SVGIG (reference sequence). The V gene lost 8 bases and the J gene lost 0 bases, with 14 bases spanning the gap. The CDR3 is CAVGGQISGANVLTF. Written as DNA, the CDR3 is TGTGCCGTGGGGGGGCAGATCTCTGGGGCCAACGTCCTGACTTTC.

The chain links TRBV6-5 to TRBJ2-5; the D is unclear. The CDR3 covers 15 residues. Germline CDR1 reads MNHEY; CDR2 reads SVGAGI. V was trimmed by 0 bases and J by 2 bases, leaving 10 bases between them. The CDR3 here is CASSYSSHPQETQYF. DNA for the CDR3: TGTGCCAGCAGTTACTCGAGCCACCCACAAGAGACCCAGTACTTC.

Remarks on this clone: One junction end does not reproduce the germline sequence, and a read error may be involved. V and J are TRBV28 and TRBJ1-2; D unclear. Germline CDR1 and CDR2: MDHEN and SYDVKM. This CDR3 comprises 13 residues. This CDR3 is CASSPTAPYDYTF. The CDR3 DNA sequence: TGTGCCAGCAGTCCTACTGCCCCTTATGACTACACCTTC.

This chain connects TRBV9 to TRBJ2-3; 8 bases fit TRBD2. The CDR3 extends over 14 amino acids. CDR1 is SGDLS and CDR2 is YYNGEE in the germline V gene. The trim removed 7 bases at V and 6 bases at J, leaving 10 bases unmatched. The CDR3 is CASSGLARRDTQYF. The CDR3 nucleotides are TGTGCCAGCTCAGGACTAGCTCGAAGGGATACGCAGTATTTT.